The subject of this entry is one T cell receptor beta chain. The sample belongs to a study of technical replicates of blood from a handful of donors. CDR3 length: 15 residues. Germline V gene data show CDR1 as SGHVS and CDR2 as FNYEAQ. The V end was cut by 7 bases, the J end by 4 bases, with 20 bases between. Here immunoSEQ multiplex PCR was the method, and the copy in TCRdb shows in-frame clones only, minus some. The sample gives about 60,000 clones, about 91% of which show up once; 4.3% is in the top ten. This TCR derives from a human donor in good health. Some clones in this sample may be carry-over from other donors' samples. The chain uses TRBV7-6 and TRBJ2-7, with a possible D match to TRBD2 (6 bases). The specimen was PBMCs. The CDR3: CASTSEWGEQYEQYF. The CDR3 nucleotides read TGTGCCAGCACCTCTGAGTGGGGGGAACAATACGAGCAGTACTTC.